This is a list of T cell receptor beta chains from one sample in a study of T cells in Graves' hyperthyroidism and ophthalmopathy. One entry per CDR3 protein, called by TCRdb with MiXCR from the multiplex PCR reads. The data hold around 560,000 distinct CDR3 sequences, with over 15% observed a single time. Sequencing input: blood. The origin of the receptors is a woman under 30 with Graves' hyperthyroidism. Each CDR3 is given with its conserved first and last residue.

TRBJ2-3 TRBV28 CASSSVFSGRGDTQYF
TRBJ1-6 TRBV5-1 CASSWGGGTRNSPLHF
TRBJ2-5 TRBV4-1 CASSRRGRGEETQYF
TRBJ2-2 TRBV24-1 CATSDLQRGKNTGELFF
TRBJ1-4 TRBV7-9 CASSEGGSTNEKLFF
TRBJ2-5 TRBV7-2 CASSSKAGGVRAQYF
TRBJ1-5 TRBV12-3/TRBV12-4 CASRSRQNQPQHF
TRBJ2-1 TRBV7-9 CASSPTGTSGSYEQFF
TRBJ1-1 TRBV18 CASSRQEDTEAFF
TRBJ1-1 TRBV11-3 CASSPARGVNTEAFF
TRBJ1-6 TRBV7-9 CASSLRAEPNSPLHF
TRBJ2-7 TRBV28 CASSLSGGVRRYEQYF
TRBJ2-1 TRBV6-1 CASSDRAGAGDEQFF
TRBJ2-1 TRBV6-2/TRBV6-3 CASRPPVLAGENNEQFF
TRBJ1-1 TRBV7-9 CASSVPQGMNTEAFF